The 22 T cell receptor beta chains presented below share a single source sample, sequenced in a study of Graves' ophthalmopathy and Graves' hyperthyroidism. The authors amplified TCR beta CDR3 regions from RNA transcripts. RT-PCR with HTBI primers came first, then second-round multiplex PCR. From the multiplex PCR reads, TCRdb called clonotypes with MiXCR, one entry per CDR3 protein. The sample has over a million distinct CDR3 sequences, about two fifths seen once. Input material: peripheral blood or thyroid tissue (not recorded which). The receptor source for this set is an adult man with Graves' hyperthyroidism.

This clonotype has just a few counts. The gene calls are TRBV6-5 and TRBJ2-7; D tentatively fits TRBD1 or TRBD2 (5 bases each). CDR1 and CDR2 (germline): MNHEY, SVGAGI. V lost 9 bases and J lost 0, with 15 bases in between. The CDR3 covers 14 residues. The CDR3 nucleotides are TGTGCCAGTTTTCGGGACCTTAGCTCCTACGAGCAGTACTTC. Translated: CASFRDLSSYEQYF.

In regard to this clonotype: One base away lies a much larger clone, so this may be a sequencing read error. The chain carries TRBV20-1 and TRBJ1-1, with D unclear. The CDR3 contains 13 residues. The germline V gene has CDR1 DFQATT and CDR2 SNEGSKA (reference sequence). V lost 6 bases to trimming and J lost 1 base, with 12 bases between them. The CDR3 sequence: CSAKRLSNTEAFF. As DNA, the CDR3 is TGCAGTGCAAAGAGGCTCTCGAACACTGAAGCTTTCTTT.

This chain uses TRBV20-1 with TRBJ1-5; D uncertain. Trimming removed 5 bases at V and 4 bases at J, with 12 bases between. In germline, CDR1 is DFQATT, CDR2 SNEGSKA (reference sequence). CDR3 length equals 13 residues. CDR3 amino acids: CSALPTGNQPQHF. CDR3 in DNA: TGCAGTGCTCTTCCGACCGGGAATCAGCCCCAGCATTTT.

This clonotype appeared a few times. This chain uses TRBV12-3 or TRBV12-4 with TRBJ2-7; D is possibly TRBD2 (5 bases). V lost 6 bases to trimming and J lost 7 bases, with 19 bases between them. This CDR3 has 14 residues. In DNA form, the CDR3 reads TGTGCCAGCAGCTTACGGGTCGTAGCGAGTGAGCAGTACTTC. Protein: CASSLRVVASEQYF.

At least ten counts were recorded for this clonotype. The DNA of the CDR3 is TGTGCCAGCAGCATAGAGGGTGGGAACTTCTACGAGCAGTACTTC. It is translated as CASSIEGGNFYEQYF. The V and J genes are TRBV7-3 and TRBJ2-7, with a weak D call TRBD2 (5 bases). Germline V gene data show CDR1 as SGHTA and CDR2 as FQGTGA. Trimming removed 5 bases from V and 3 bases from J, with 17 bases in between. This CDR3 has 15 amino acids.

V usage is TRBV7-9 and J usage is TRBJ2-7; 9 bases fit TRBD2. Germline CDR1 SEHNR, CDR2 FQNEAQ (reference sequence). The CDR3 is 15 residues long. With 3 bases clipped from V and 6 bases from J, the junction kept 9 bases outside the gene matches. The CDR3 sequence is CASSFSGSEGFEQYF. CDR3 coding DNA: TGTGCCAGCAGCTTTAGCGGGAGCGAAGGATTCGAGCAGTACTTC.

This clonotype was found many times. This chain uses TRBV6-4 with TRBJ2-2; D ambiguous. The germline V and J ends were trimmed by 0 bases and 3 bases, with 5 bases remaining between them. CDR1 is MRHNA, CDR2 SNTAGT, per germline. This CDR3 comprises 14 residues. CDR3 amino acids: CASSDSKDTGELFF. CDR3 DNA sequence: TGTGCCAGCAGTGACTCGAAAGACACCGGGGAGCTGTTTTTT.

There are many counts of this clonotype. The V and J genes are TRBV20-1 and TRBJ2-7; D unclear. Trimming removed 1 base at V and 5 bases at J, with 12 bases between. The CDR3 spans 13 residues. Germline assignment: CDR1 DFQATT and CDR2 SNEGSKA (reference sequence). DNA of the CDR3: TGCAGTGCTAGAGTTGGTACTGTGCACGAGCAGTACTTC. This translates into CSARVGTVHEQYF.

The V call is TRBV12-3 or TRBV12-4, the J call TRBJ2-5; 7 nucleotides match TRBD1. The trim removed 6 bases at V and 5 bases at J, leaving 9 bases unmatched. The CDR3 sequence is 14 residues long. The CDR3 bases are TGTGCCAGCAGCAAGAGACAGGGTGATGAGACCCAGTACTTC. This encodes CASSKRQGDETQYF.

On this clonotype itself: A much bigger clone sits one base away, suggesting this may be a read error. The chain has TRBV7-2 and TRBJ1-1, with a possible D match to TRBD1 (6 bases). V lost 7 bases and J lost 12, with 24 bases in between. Germline V gene sequence: CDR1 SGHTA, CDR2 FQGNSA. The CDR3 spans 14 residues. The CDR3 loop reads CASTLFGGGRVTFF. CDR3 in DNA: TGTGCCAGCACCCTATTCGGGGGCGGCAGGGTAACTTTCTTT.

This clonotype has at least ten counts. V and J are TRBV10-3 and TRBJ2-5; TRBD2 might be the D (5 bases). The germline V and J ends were trimmed by 8 bases and 4 bases, with 14 bases remaining between them. Germline V lookup: CDR1 ENHRY, CDR2 SYGVKD. CDR3 size: 13 residues. The CDR3 coding sequence is TGTGCCATCCGGCCGGGGAGAGGAGAGACCCAGTACTTC. As protein: CAIRPGRGETQYF.

This clonotype has at least ten counts. This rearrangement joins TRBV7-2 to TRBJ1-2, with D tentatively TRBD1 (5 bases). Trimming shortened V by 3 bases and J by 7 bases, and 12 bases separated the two germline ends. The CDR3 has 13 residues. The germline CDR1 and CDR2 sequences are SGHTA and FQGNSA. The DNA for the CDR3 is TGTGCCAGCAGCTTGGGCAGGGCGTTTGGCTACACCTTC. It codes for CASSLGRAFGYTF.

This clonotype showed up many times. The V call is TRBV6-5, the J call TRBJ1-2, with 12 bases fitting TRBD1. The CDR3 totals 14 residues. Germline V gene lookup returns CDR1 MNHEY and CDR2 SVGAGI. J lost 8 bases, V lost 0 bases, and 1 base had no gene match. The CDR3 DNA reads as TGTGCCAGCAGTTACTCCGGGACAGGGGGCGGCTACACCTTC. It yields the protein CASSYSGTGGGYTF.

This sequence joins TRBV7-6 and TRBJ2-7; D remains unclear. V dropped 5 bases and J dropped 4 bases, with 9 bases sitting between them. This CDR3 is 12 amino acids long. From germline, CDR1 is SGHVS and CDR2 FNYEAQ. CDR3 amino acids: CASSPRNYEQYF. DNA for the CDR3: TGTGCCAGCAGCCCCAGGAATTACGAGCAGTACTTC.

The V call is TRBV5-1, the J call TRBJ1-1; D is undetermined. V was cut by 4 bases and J by 2 bases, with 15 bases left in between. CDR3 length equals 15 residues. Germline V gives CDR1 SGHRS, CDR2 YFSETQ. CDR3 DNA: TGCGCCAGCAGCCACATCGGGAGAAGAAACACTGAAGCTTTCTTT. Protein sequence: CASSHIGRRNTEAFF.

This clonotype was observed a handful of times. The junction shows a germline mismatch at one end, possibly a read error. The chain has TRBV24-1 and TRBJ1-1; possible D gene TRBD1, 5 bases. CDR1 and CDR2 (germline): KGHDR, SFDVKD. This CDR3 is 14 amino acids long. The CDR3 coding sequence is TGCAGTGCCAAAGGGACGGGGCGATGGACTGAAGCTTTCTTT. Residues: CSAKGTGRWTEAFF.

This clonotype was counted ten times or more. The rearrangement uses TRBV2 and TRBJ1-1; D is uncertain. Germline V lookup: CDR1 SNHLY, CDR2 FYNNEI. V was cut by 2 bases and J by 6 bases, with 13 bases left in between. The CDR3 is made up of 14 amino acids. CDR3 sequence: CASSEIGGFAEAFF. The CDR3 DNA reads as TGTGCCAGCAGTGAAATTGGAGGGTTTGCTGAAGCTTTCTTT. The variable domain in full, completed from reference TRBV2 and TRBJ1-1, reads EPEVTQTPSHQVTQMGQEVILRCVPISNHLYFYWYRQILGQKVEFLVSFYNNEISEKSEIFDDQFSVERPDGSNFTLKIRSTKLEDSAMYFCASSEIGGFAEAFFGQGTRLTVV.

This clonotype was counted ten times or more. CDR3 region: CASSLGWGNQPQHF. The DNA of the CDR3 is TGTGCCAGCAGCTTAGGGTGGGGCAATCAGCCCCAGCATTTT. The rearrangement joins TRBV11-2 to TRBJ1-5; D unclear. Germline-derived CDR1 and CDR2 are SGHAT and FQNNGV. Trimming left V 1 base short and J 2 bases short, with 6 bases between. There are 14 residues in the CDR3.

As regards this clonotype: A much larger clone differs by one base, so this may be a read error. The gene calls are TRBV2 and TRBJ1-4; weak D call: TRBD1 (5 bases). CDR1 is SNHLY and CDR2 is FYNNEI in the germline V gene. CDR3 length: 14 residues. Between the trimmed V and J ends, which lost 8 bases and 6 bases, there was a span of 16 bases. The CDR3 loop is CASRAPDRDEKLFF. The CDR3 DNA follows: TGTGCCAGCCGTGCCCCCGACAGAGATGAAAAACTGTTTTTT.

This chain links TRBV29-1 with TRBJ1-2, with 9 bases matching TRBD1. V shed 4 bases and J 1 base; nucleotides not matched to a gene: 4. The CDR3 length is 14 residues. Per the germline V gene, CDR1 is SQVTM and CDR2 is ANQGSEA. The DNA for the CDR3 is TGCAGCGTTGGGGACAGGGCCCATAACTATGGCTACACCTTC. Translating it yields CSVGDRAHNYGYTF.

This clonotype appeared many times. This sequence joins TRBV5-1 and TRBJ2-7; D might be TRBD1 (5 bases). The CDR3 extends over 15 amino acids. Germline CDR1 and CDR2: SGHRS and YFSETQ. V lost 3 bases, J lost 3 bases, and 16 bases lay in between. The CDR3 bases are TGCGCCAGCAGCTCCGGACACACTGGGCGCTACGAGCAGTACTTC. This sequence encodes CASSSGHTGRYEQYF. Filled out from reference TRBV5-1 and TRBJ2-7, the complete variable domain reads KAGVTQTPRYLIKTRGQQVTLSCSPISGHRSVSWYQQTPGQGLQFLFEYFSETQRNKGNFPGRFSGRQFSNSRSEMNVSTLELGDSALYLCASSSGHTGRYEQYFGPGTRLTVT.

This sequence joins TRBV10-2 and TRBJ2-2; 8 bases line up with TRBD1. The germline V gene encodes CDR1 WSHSY and CDR2 SAAADI. J lost 4 bases, V lost 2 bases, and 6 bases had no gene match. CDR3 size: 16 residues. The DNA for the CDR3 is TGCGCCAGCAGTGAGCCGGACAGGGAGACCACCGGGGAGCTGTTTTTT. Amino acids: CASSEPDRETTGELFF.